This T cell receptor beta chain stems from a study of cytomegalovirus exposure and HLA in healthy donors. General study findings and limits: Per published reports, the classifier diagnosed cytomegalovirus status with high specificity and sensitivity.

About this clone itself: Its antigen is undetermined.

Profiled with immunoSEQ multiplex PCR; TCRdb holds only in-frame clones, not every one. This sample has 150,000 to 170,000 clones, with 75% to 90% found just once. Germline CDR1 SNHLY, CDR2 FYNNEI. With 9 bases clipped from V and 7 bases from J, the junction kept 10 bases outside the gene matches. The CDR3 is 13 amino acids. The rearrangement uses TRBV2 and TRBJ1-2, with TRBD1 matching 8 bases. This sequence was found in a man aged 18 to 35 in good health and CMV-seropositive. The sample comprised PBMCs. CDR3 protein: CARGFGQGAGYTF. In nucleotides, the CDR3 is TGTGCCAGGGGTTTTGGGCAGGGGGCTGGCTACACCTTC.